Included here is one T cell receptor beta chain sequence, with context. The germline gene is not matched at one end of the junction; a read error may be the cause. This CDR3 contains 10 residues. Germline V gives CDR1 MNHEY, CDR2 SVGAGI. The data originate from a study of CD8+ T cells in alopecia areata. RNA extraction and reverse transcription yielded cDNA as sequencing template. Repertoires were generated with immunoSEQ multiplex PCR, while TCRdb's copy carries only in-frame clones and drops some. The profile shows about 110,000 clones, 45% to 60% of them singletons. The sequenced sample was NKG2D-low CD8+ T cells sorted from blood. V usage is TRBV6-5 and J usage is TRBJ1-5, with D uncertain. The TCR was taken from a human donor with alopecia areata. The CDR3 coding sequence is TGTGCCAGCGGTTATCAGCCCCAGCATTTT. This sequence encodes CASGYQPQHF.